One TCR beta chain is described in this entry. Its cognate antigen is unknown. The repertoire was sequenced with immunoSEQ multiplex PCR; TCRdb's copy has only in-frame clones and lacks some. The sample carries 95,000 to 100,000 clones, roughly 91% recorded once. The entry originates in a study of PD-1 blockade in classical Hodgkin lymphoma. Study-wide results and limits: Exclusion applied to patients who initiated nivolumab less than 1 year following ASCT.

Germline loops: CDR1 MNHEY, CDR2 SVGAGI. Trimming removed 4 bases at V and 5 bases at J, with 14 bases between. The length of the CDR3 is 14 residues. Every patient had relapsed following autologous stem cell transplantation, and cohorts differed in brentuximab vedotin exposure. The sequence was obtained from a human donor with classical Hodgkin lymphoma. The sample consisted of peripheral blood mononuclear cells (PBMCs), taken before the second cycle of nivolumab. The chain uses TRBV6-5 and TRBJ2-5; the D gene could be TRBD1 or TRBD2 (6 bases each). The CDR3 is CASSFGGFGETQYF. The CDR3 DNA sequence: TGTGCCAGCAGTTTCGGGGGCTTCGGGGAGACCCAGTACTTC.